Included here is one T cell receptor beta chain sequence, with context. This sample stems from a study of blood T cell repertoires in COVID-19. Study-level background: Acute-phase and convalescent COVID-19 samples originated in the United States, Italy and Spain.

Enrollment of patients from Seattle took place during active infection, with longitudinal follow-up. Per germline, CDR1 SQVTM and CDR2 ANQGSEA. The CDR3 is 13 amino acids. Trimming at V came to 7 bases and at J to 6 bases, leaving 8 bases not matched to a gene. Per the original methods: Nucleated cell number was recorded as an estimate derived from reference gene primer amplification. The protocol was immunoSEQ multiplex PCR, while the TCRdb copy is restricted to in-frame clones and leaves out a portion. V, J and clone size were drawn from that table, and D and trimming were deduced from the DNA. The table shows roughly 200,000 clones, with approximately 87% occurring only once.

The V call is TRBV29-1, the J call TRBJ2-2; TRBD1 aligns across 7 bases. Sequencing input: peripheral blood. The source is an older person with COVID-19, enrolled during active disease. As DNA, the CDR3 is TGCAGCGCCATACACAGGGGCGCCGGGGAGCTGTTTTTT. It translates to CSAIHRGAGELFF.